The clone carrying this T cell receptor (beta chain) has ten or more counts. What it binds is not known. The record originates from a study of T cells in Graves' hyperthyroidism and ophthalmopathy. The TCR beta CDR3 regions underwent amplification using RNA transcripts as the source. Primed by the HTBI set, a first-round RT-PCR was run on the TCR CDR3. Via MiXCR, TCRdb re-called the multiplex PCR reads, giving one row per CDR3 protein. The data show around 190,000 distinct CDR3 sequences, around 17% seen once. General study points: Stable hyperthyroidism was separated from ophthalmopathy by a model based on 13 V-J features.

The CDR3 is 13 residues long. The germline V gene has CDR1 SGHTA and CDR2 FQGTGA. Trimming removed 8 bases at V and 1 base at J, with 10 bases between. The TCR sequence derives from a woman in her fifties or sixties with Graves' hyperthyroidism. Sequences were obtained from blood. The J gene is TRBJ2-3, the V gene TRBV7-3; possibly TRBD2 for D (5 bases). In DNA form, the CDR3 reads TGTGCCAGCTATAGGGAGTGCACAGATACGCAGTATTTT. Its protein product is CASYRECTDTQYF.